The sample holds a few counts of the clone carrying this TCR beta chain. Antigen unknown. The record originates from a study of cytomegalovirus exposure and HLA in healthy donors. On the study more broadly: About 85 million unique TCR sequences came from HLA-typed donors in an early release.

The CDR3 covers 18 residues. Germline CDR1 reads MGHRA; CDR2 reads YSYEKL. V shed 5 bases and J 4 bases; nucleotides not matched to a gene: 13. A multiplex PCR was run with 60 Vbeta primers and 13 Jbeta primers. The assay was immunoSEQ multiplex PCR, and TCRdb's table has in-frame clones only and misses some. The table records roughly 130,000 clones, 80% of them present only once. Donors showed nominal health when sampled, although they likely had unrecorded immune exposures. General study points: According to the study, roughly 160 TCR beta chains were cytomegalovirus-associated. Reportedly, a later analysis found an Asian-associated ancestry cluster had fewer N-insertions than the roughly 700-donor mean.

The sample taken for sequencing was PBMCs. The source of this sequence is a man younger than 45 in good health and CMV-seronegative. The chain has TRBV4-1 and TRBJ2-2; 10 bases match TRBD2. The CDR3, as DNA: TGCGCCAGCAGCTACGAACCCCCTAGCGGGAGTTTCACCGGGGAGCTGTTTTTT. This sequence encodes CASSYEPPSGSFTGELFF.